This T cell receptor beta chain was observed in a study of brain metastases from non-small cell lung cancer. This table comes from immunoSEQ multiplex PCR, and its TCRdb copy is limited to in-frame clones, with some not included. Among approximately 2,300 clones listed, about 83% were seen once. Note on this clone: Its antigen is currently unknown.

Study-wide results and limits: Paired brain metastases and primary tumors largely shared TCR repertoires. In about 60% of brain metastases, T-cell clones were expanded compared with matched primary tumors. Fewer infiltrating T cells were found in brain metastases than primaries.

The CDR3 sequence is 17 residues long. Trimming took off 2 bases at V and 0 bases at J, with 14 bases between the two ends. CDR1 SGHAT and CDR2 FQNNGV come from the germline V gene. The chain recombines TRBV11-2 with TRBJ1-5; perhaps TRBD1 as D (6 bases). This TCR was recovered from a donor over 35 with non-small cell lung cancer. The specimen was primary lung tumor tissue. The CDR3 DNA reads TGTGCCAGCAGCTTAAGACCAGGGGCCCCTAGCAATCAGCCCCAGCATTTT. It translates to CASSLRPGAPSNQPQHF.